This TCR beta chain was identified during a study of cytomegalovirus exposure and HLA in healthy donors. Whole-study findings and limits: The study labeled 164 TCR beta chains cytomegalovirus-associated.

Concerning this clone: Its antigen is still unknown.

The junction had 11 bases not matched to a gene; V was cut back by 7 bases and J by 3 bases. This CDR3 comprises 15 residues. Germline loops: CDR1 SNHLY, CDR2 FYNNEI. PCR amplification relied on 60 Vbeta primers (plus 13 Jbeta primers). Sequencing used immunoSEQ multiplex PCR; TCRdb keeps in-frame clones, though not all of them. Here the sample spans roughly 160,000 clones, around 80% being singletons. The chain joins TRBV2 to TRBJ2-7; 8 bases line up with TRBD2. The clonotype originates from a man aged 40-50 years in good health and CMV-seronegative. The source material was PBMCs. The CDR3 bases are TGTGCCAGCATCACGACCGGGACTAGGGTCTACGAGCAGTACTTC. Its protein is CASITTGTRVYEQYF.